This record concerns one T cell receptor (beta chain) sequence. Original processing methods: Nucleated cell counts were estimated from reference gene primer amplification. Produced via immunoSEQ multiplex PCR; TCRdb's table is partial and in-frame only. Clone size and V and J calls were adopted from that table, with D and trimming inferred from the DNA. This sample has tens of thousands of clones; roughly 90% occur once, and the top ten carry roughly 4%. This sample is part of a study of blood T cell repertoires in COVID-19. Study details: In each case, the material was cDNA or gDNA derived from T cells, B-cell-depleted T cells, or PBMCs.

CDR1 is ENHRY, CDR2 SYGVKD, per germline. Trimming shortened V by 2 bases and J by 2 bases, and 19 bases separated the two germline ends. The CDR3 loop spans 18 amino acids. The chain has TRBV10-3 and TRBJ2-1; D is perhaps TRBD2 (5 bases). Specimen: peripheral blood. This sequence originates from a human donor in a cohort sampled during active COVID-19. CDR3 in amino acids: CAISETTGSSFTYNEQFF. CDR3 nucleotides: TGTGCCATCAGTGAGACTACGGGATCCTCATTTACCTACAATGAGCAGTTCTTC.